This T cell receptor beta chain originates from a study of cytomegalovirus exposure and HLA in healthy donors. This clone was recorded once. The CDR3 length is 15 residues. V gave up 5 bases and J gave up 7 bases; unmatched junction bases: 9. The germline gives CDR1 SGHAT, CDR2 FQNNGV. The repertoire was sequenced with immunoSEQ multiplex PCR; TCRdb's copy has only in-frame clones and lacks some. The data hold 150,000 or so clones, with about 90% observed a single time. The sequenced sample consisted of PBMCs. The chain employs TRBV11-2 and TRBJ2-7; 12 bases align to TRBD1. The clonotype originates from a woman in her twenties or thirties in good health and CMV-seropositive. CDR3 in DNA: TGTGCCAGCAGCCCCGCCGGGACAGGGGGCCGTGAGCAGTACTTC. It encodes CASSPAGTGGREQYF.